This entry describes one T cell receptor (beta chain). The protocol was immunoSEQ multiplex PCR, while the TCRdb copy is restricted to in-frame clones and leaves out a portion. The sample lists about 50,000 clones, around four fifths occurring once. These data are taken from a study of OX40 agonist ivuxolimab in advanced cancers. Trimming shortened V by 4 bases and J by 9 bases, and 16 bases separated the two germline ends. The germline CDR1 and CDR2 sequences are SGHTA and FQGTGA. The CDR3 length is 15 residues. This specimen was CD4+ or CD8+ T cells sorted from blood, taken in a trial of the OX40 agonist ivuxolimab. This clonotype was sampled from an adult with an advanced solid tumor such as melanoma, head and neck, liver or kidney cancer. The chain couples TRBV7-3 to TRBJ1-6; a weak D match, TRBD1 (6 bases). The CDR3 sequence: CASSSGGRESSPLHF. The CDR3 DNA reads as TGTGCCAGCAGCTCTGGGGGCAGGGAGAGTTCACCCCTCCACTTT.